What follows is one T cell receptor (beta chain) and its context. This entry belongs to a study of T cell changes during pregnancy in multiple sclerosis. CDR3 length: 11 residues. Deletions cut 3 bases from V and 6 bases from J, with 8 bases between. CDR1 DFQATT and CDR2 SNEGSKA come from the germline V gene (reference sequence). The assay was immunoSEQ multiplex PCR, and TCRdb's table has in-frame clones only and misses some. The table includes 40,000 to 45,000 clones, around 90% detected once. The specimen was CD4+ T cells from peripheral blood mononuclear cells, collected before pregnancy. This clonotype was obtained from a female donor with multiple sclerosis, enrolled in a pregnancy study. The V gene is TRBV20-1, the J gene TRBJ1-2; no definite D call. The CDR3 bases are TGCAGTGCTAGTACCGGGGATGGCTACACCTTC. It is translated as CSASTGDGYTF.